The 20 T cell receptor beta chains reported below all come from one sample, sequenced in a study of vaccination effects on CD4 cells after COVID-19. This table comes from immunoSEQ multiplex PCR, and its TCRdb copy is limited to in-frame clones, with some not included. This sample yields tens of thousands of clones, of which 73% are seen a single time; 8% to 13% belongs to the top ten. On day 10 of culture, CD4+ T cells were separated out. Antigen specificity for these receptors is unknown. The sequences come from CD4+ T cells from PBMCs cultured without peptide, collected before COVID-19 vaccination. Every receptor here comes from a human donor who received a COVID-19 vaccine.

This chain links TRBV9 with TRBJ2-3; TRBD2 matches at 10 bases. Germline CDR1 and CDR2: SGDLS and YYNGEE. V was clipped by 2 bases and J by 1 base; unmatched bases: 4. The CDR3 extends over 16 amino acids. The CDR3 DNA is TGTGCCAGCAGCGTCCCCCTAGCGGGGGGCACAGATACGCAGTATTTT. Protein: CASSVPLAGGTDTQYF.

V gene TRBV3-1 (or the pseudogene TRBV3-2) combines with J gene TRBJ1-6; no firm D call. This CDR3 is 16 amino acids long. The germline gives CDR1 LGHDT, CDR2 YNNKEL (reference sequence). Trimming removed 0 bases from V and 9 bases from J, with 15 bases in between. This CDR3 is CASSQEYPKVPSPLHF. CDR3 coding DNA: TGTGCCAGCAGCCAAGAATACCCGAAGGTGCCTTCACCCCTCCACTTT.

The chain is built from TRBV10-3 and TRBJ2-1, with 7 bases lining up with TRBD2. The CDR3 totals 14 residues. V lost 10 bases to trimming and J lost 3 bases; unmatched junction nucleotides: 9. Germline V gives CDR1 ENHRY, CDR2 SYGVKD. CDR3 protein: CATSLERDYNEQFF. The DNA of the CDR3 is TGTGCCACCTCCCTAGAGCGGGACTACAATGAGCAGTTCTTC.

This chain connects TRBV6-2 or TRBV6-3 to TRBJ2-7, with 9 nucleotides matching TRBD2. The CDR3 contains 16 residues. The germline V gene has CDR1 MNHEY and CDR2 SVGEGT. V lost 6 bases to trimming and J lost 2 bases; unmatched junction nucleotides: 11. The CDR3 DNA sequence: TGTGCCAGCAGCCCCGGGACTAGCCGTTTCCCCTACGAGCAGTACTTC. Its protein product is CASSPGTSRFPYEQYF.

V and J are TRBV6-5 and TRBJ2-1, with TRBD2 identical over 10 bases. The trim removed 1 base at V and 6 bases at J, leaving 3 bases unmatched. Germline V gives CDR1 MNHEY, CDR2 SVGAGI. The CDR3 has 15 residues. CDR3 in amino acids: CASSYWLAGVNEQFF. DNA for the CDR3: TGTGCCAGCAGTTACTGGCTAGCGGGGGTCAATGAGCAGTTCTTC.

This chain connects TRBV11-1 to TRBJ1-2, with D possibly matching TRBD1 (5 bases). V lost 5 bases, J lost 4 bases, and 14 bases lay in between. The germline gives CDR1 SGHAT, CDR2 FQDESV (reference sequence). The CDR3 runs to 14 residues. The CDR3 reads CASSQTQGFYGYTF. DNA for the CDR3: TGTGCCAGCAGCCAAACTCAGGGATTCTATGGCTACACCTTC. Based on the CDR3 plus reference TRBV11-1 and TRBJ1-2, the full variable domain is EAEVAQSPRYKITEKSQAVAFWCDPISGHATLYWYRQILGQGPELLVQFQDESVVDDSQLPKDRFSAERLKGVDSTLKIQPAELGDSAMYLCASSQTQGFYGYTFGSGTRLTVV.

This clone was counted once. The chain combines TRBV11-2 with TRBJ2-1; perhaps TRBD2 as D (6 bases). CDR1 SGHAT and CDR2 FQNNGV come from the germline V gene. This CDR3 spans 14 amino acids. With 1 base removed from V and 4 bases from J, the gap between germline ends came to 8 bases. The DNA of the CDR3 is TGTGCCAGCAGCTTAGGGGGAGGATACAATGAGCAGTTCTTC. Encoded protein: CASSLGGGYNEQFF.

The CDR3 DNA is TGTGCCAGCAGCCTTGCGGGGAGGTCCTACAATGAGCAGTTCTTC. Residues: CASSLAGRSYNEQFF. The V call is TRBV28, the J call TRBJ2-1, with D perhaps TRBD2 (6 bases). Germline lookup yields CDR1 MDHEN and CDR2 SYDVKM. V was trimmed by 6 bases and J by 1 base, leaving 13 bases between them. This CDR3 spans 15 amino acids.

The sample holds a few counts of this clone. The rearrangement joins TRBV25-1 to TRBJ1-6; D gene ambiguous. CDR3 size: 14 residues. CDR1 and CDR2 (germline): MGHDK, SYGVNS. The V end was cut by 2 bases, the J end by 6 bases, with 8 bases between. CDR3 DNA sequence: TGTGCCAGCAGTGAAGTAGGCTTTAATTCACCCCTCCACTTT. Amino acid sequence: CASSEVGFNSPLHF.

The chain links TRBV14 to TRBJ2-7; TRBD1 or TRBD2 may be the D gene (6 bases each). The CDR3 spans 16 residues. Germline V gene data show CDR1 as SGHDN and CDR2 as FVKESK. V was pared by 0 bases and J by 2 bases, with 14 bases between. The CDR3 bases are TGTGCCAGCAGCCAAGATGGAGGGACACTTCCCTACGAGCAGTACTTC. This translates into CASSQDGGTLPYEQYF.

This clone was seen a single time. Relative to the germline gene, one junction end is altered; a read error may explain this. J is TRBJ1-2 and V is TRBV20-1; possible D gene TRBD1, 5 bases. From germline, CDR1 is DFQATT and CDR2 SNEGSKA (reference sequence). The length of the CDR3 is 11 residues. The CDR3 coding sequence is TGCAGTGCTGCGACAGTAGTGAGGGTGGGCTTC. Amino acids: CSAATVVRVGF.

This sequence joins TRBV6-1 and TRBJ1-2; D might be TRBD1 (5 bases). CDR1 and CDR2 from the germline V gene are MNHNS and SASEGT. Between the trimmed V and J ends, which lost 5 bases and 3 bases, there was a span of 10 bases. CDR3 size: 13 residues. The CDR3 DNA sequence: TGTGCCAGCAGTAAGGGCAGGGACTATGGCTACACCTTC. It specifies CASSKGRDYGYTF.

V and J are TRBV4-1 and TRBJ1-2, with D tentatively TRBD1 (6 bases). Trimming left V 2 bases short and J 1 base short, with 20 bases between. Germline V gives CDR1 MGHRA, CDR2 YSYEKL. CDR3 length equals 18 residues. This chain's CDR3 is CASSQPLGRGALNYGYTF. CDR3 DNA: TGCGCCAGCAGCCAACCCTTAGGACGGGGGGCCCTTAACTATGGCTACACCTTC.

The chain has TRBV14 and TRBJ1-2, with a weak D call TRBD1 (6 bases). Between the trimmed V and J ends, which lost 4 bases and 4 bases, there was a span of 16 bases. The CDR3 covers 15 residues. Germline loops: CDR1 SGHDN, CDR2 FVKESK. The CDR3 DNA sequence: TGTGCCAGCAGCCCACAGGGTACAAGACGCTATGGCTACACCTTC. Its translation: CASSPQGTRRYGYTF.

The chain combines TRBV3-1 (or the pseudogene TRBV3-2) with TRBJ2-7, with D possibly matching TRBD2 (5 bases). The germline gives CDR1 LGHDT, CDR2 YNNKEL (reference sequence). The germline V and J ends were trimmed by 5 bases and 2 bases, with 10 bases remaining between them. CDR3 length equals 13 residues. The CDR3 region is CASSAGSAYEQYF. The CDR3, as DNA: TGTGCCAGCAGCGCGGGCTCGGCCTACGAGCAGTACTTC.

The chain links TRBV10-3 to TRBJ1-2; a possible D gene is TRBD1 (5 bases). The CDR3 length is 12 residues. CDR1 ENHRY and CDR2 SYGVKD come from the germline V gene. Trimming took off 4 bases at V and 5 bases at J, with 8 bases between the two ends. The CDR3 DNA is TGTGCCATCAGTGGGGACGGTTATGGCTACACCTTC. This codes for CAISGDGYGYTF.

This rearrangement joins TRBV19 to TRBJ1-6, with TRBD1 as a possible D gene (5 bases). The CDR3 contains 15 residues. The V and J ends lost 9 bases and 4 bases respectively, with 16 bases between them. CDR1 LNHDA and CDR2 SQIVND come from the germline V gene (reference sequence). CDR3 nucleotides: TGTGCCAGAAAGGCTCGGACACTTTATAATTCACCCCTCCACTTT. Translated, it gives CARKARTLYNSPLHF.

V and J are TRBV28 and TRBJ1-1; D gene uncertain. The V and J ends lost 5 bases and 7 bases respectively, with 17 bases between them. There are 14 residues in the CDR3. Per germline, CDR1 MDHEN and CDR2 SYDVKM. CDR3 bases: TGTGCCAGCAGTACCCCTAGTGGTAGCCATGAAGCTTTCTTT. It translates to CASSTPSGSHEAFF.

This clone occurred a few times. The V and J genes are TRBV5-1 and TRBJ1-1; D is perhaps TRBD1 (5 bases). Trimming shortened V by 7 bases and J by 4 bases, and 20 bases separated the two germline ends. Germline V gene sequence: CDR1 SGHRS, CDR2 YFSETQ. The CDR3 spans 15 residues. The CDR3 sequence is CASRLNPGQRTEAFF. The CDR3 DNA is TGCGCCAGCCGGCTAAACCCAGGGCAGCGCACTGAAGCTTTCTTT.

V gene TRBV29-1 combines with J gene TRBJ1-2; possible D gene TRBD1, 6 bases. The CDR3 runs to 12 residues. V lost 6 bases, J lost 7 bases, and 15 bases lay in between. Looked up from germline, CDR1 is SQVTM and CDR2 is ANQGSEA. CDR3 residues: CSVAQGFGGYTF. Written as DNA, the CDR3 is TGCAGCGTGGCACAGGGTTTTGGTGGCTACACCTTC.